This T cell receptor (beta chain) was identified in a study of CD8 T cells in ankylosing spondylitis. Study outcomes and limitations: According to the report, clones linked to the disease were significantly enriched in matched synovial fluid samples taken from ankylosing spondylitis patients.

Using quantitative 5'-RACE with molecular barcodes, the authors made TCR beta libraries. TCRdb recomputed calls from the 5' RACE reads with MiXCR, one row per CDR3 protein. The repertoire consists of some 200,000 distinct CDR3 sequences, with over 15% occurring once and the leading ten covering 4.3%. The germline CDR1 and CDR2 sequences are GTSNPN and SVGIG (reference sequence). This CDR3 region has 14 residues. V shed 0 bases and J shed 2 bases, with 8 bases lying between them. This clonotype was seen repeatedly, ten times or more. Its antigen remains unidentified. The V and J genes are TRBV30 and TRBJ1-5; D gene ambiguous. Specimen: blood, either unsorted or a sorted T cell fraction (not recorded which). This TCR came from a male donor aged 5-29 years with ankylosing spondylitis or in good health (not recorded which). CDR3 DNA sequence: TGTGCCTGGAGTGTGGCGCAAGGCAATCAGCCCCAGCATTTT. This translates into CAWSVAQGNQPQHF.